This passage covers 9 T cell receptor beta chains from one sample sequenced in a study of blood T cell repertoires in COVID-19. Assay used: immunoSEQ multiplex PCR; TCRdb lists only in-frame clones, some missing. Of fewer than 450,000 clones listed, around 89% were seen once; the top ten hold more than 1%. The sample was PBMCs or T cells enriched from blood (not recorded which). The receptors were sampled from a woman younger than 35 who had recovered from COVID-19.

The CDR3 bases are TGTGCCAGCAGCTCGACCGGGACTAGCGGATCTAGGCGGGAGACCCAGTACTTC. The encoded protein is CASSSTGTSGSRRETQYF. This chain uses TRBV5-6 with TRBJ2-5, with 11 bases lining up with TRBD2. CDR3 length: 18 residues. CDR1 is SGHDT, CDR2 YYEEEE, per germline. V lost 3 bases to trimming and J lost 5 bases; unmatched junction nucleotides: 15. Supplemented by reference TRBV5-6 and TRBJ2-5, the full variable domain reads DAGVTQSPTHLIKTRGQQVTLRCSPKSGHDTVSWYQQALGQGPQFIFQYYEEEERQRGNFPDRFSGHQFPNYSSELNVNALLLGDSALYLCASSSTGTSGSRRETQYFGPGTRLLVL.

The chain employs TRBV5-8 and TRBJ1-4; the D gene is possibly TRBD1 (5 bases). The germline V gene has CDR1 SGHTS and CDR2 YDEGEE. V dropped 2 bases and J dropped 3 bases, with 11 bases sitting between them. The CDR3 runs 15 residues. The CDR3 sequence: CASSFSRGANEKLFF. The CDR3 DNA reads TGTGCCAGCAGCTTTTCCCGGGGGGCTAATGAAAAACTGTTTTTT.

V gene TRBV12-3 or TRBV12-4 combines with J gene TRBJ1-2; D not certain. V was trimmed by 10 bases and J by 8 bases, leaving 14 bases between them. This CDR3 comprises 11 residues. The CDR3 DNA is TGTGCCACCGAATCCTCTCGGGGCTACACCTTC. Amino acid sequence: CATESSRGYTF.

CDR3: CASRVHGEGGFDEQYF. DNA of the CDR3: TGTGCCAGCAGAGTTCATGGGGAGGGGGGATTCGACGAGCAGTACTTC. The rearrangement joins TRBV2 to TRBJ2-7; possible D gene TRBD2, 7 bases. CDR3 length equals 16 residues. The germline V gene encodes CDR1 SNHLY and CDR2 FYNNEI. V lost 6 bases, J lost 5 bases, and 23 bases lay in between. The full variable domain, completed using reference TRBV2 and TRBJ2-7, is EPEVTQTPSHQVTQMGQEVILRCVPISNHLYFYWYRQILGQKVEFLVSFYNNEISEKSEIFDDQFSVERPDGSNFTLKIRSTKLEDSAMYFCASRVHGEGGFDEQYFGPGTRLTVT.

The chain has TRBV29-1 and TRBJ2-1; D ambiguous. The CDR3 runs 14 residues. V was cut by 7 bases and J by 0 bases, with 13 bases left in between. Germline V gene sequence: CDR1 SQVTM, CDR2 ANQGSEA. DNA of the CDR3: TGCAGCGCAGCTTACCTGAGCTCCTACAATGAGCAGTTCTTC. It codes for CSAAYLSSYNEQFF.

The rearrangement links TRBV9 to TRBJ1-2; TRBD1 matches at 8 bases. This CDR3 has 15 residues. The V and J ends lost 0 bases and 2 bases, in that order; junction bases with no gene match: 3. Per the germline V gene, CDR1 is SGDLS and CDR2 is YYNGEE. The CDR3 bases are TGTGCCAGCAGCGTAGCCGGACAGGGCAACTATGGCTACACCTTC. Amino acid sequence: CASSVAGQGNYGYTF.

A few counts support this clone. V gene TRBV28 combines with J gene TRBJ1-4, with D possibly being TRBD1 (6 bases). Germline V CDR1 and CDR2: MDHEN, SYDVKM. V shed 6 bases and J shed 5 bases, with 13 bases lying between them. The CDR3 extends over 14 amino acids. CDR3 nucleotides: TGTGCCAGCAGCCCTGCTACAGGGAATGAAAAACTGTTTTTT. It yields the protein CASSPATGNEKLFF.

V and J are TRBV14 and TRBJ1-1; a possible D gene is TRBD1 (5 bases). The CDR3 extends over 14 amino acids. Trimming took 5 bases from V and 1 from J, leaving 11 bases between them. CDR1 and CDR2 (germline): SGHDN, FVKESK. The CDR3 protein is CASSKGISNTEAFF. In nucleotides, the CDR3 is TGTGCCAGCAGCAAGGGGATCTCGAACACTGAAGCTTTCTTT.

The chain couples TRBV7-8 to TRBJ2-7; D gene ambiguous. CDR3 length: 13 residues. V lost 0 bases and J lost 3, with 6 bases in between. CDR1 and CDR2 from the germline V gene are SGHVS and FQNEAQ. CDR3 in amino acids: CASSLAHFYEQYF. DNA for the CDR3: TGTGCCAGCAGCTTAGCGCACTTCTACGAGCAGTACTTC.